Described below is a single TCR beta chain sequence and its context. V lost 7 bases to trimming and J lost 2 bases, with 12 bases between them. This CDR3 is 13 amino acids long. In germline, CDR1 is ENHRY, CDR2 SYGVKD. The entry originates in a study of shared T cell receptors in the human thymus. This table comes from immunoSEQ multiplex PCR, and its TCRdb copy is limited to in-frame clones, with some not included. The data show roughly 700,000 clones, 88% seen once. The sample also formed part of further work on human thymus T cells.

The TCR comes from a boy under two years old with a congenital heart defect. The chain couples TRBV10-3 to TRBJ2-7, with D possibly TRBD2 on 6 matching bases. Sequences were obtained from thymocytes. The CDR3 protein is CAIKGTGAYEQYF. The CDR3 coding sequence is TGTGCCATCAAAGGGACTGGCGCCTACGAGCAGTACTTC.